Below are 10 T cell receptor beta chains sequenced from a single sample in a study of a mutant IDH1 vaccine in newly diagnosed glioma. The time point: week 5, during vaccination. Doses consisted of 300 ug of mutant IDH1 20-mer peptide each, paired with topical imiquimod. These receptors' targets are unknown. The assay was immunoSEQ multiplex PCR, and TCRdb's table has in-frame clones only and misses some. Of some 35,000 clones listed, roughly 76% are singletons. The material was PBMCs, obtained from a glioma patient whose treatment included an IDH1 peptide vaccine. The receptors were gathered from a man between 50 and 59 years old with glioma.

The chain uses TRBV13 and TRBJ2-5; D is unresolved. The germline V and J ends were trimmed by 6 bases and 5 bases, with 16 bases remaining between them. CDR3 size: 14 residues. The germline gives CDR1 PRHDT, CDR2 FYEKMQ (reference sequence). This CDR3 is CASRSPGLEETQYF. The DNA of the CDR3 is TGTGCCAGCAGATCACCCGGGCTTGAGGAGACCCAGTACTTC.

The rearrangement links TRBV6-4 to TRBJ1-2; D is undetermined. There are 14 residues in the CDR3. CDR1 and CDR2 from the germline V gene are MRHNA and SNTAGT. V was shortened by 6 bases and J by 7 bases, with 18 bases between the two germline ends. The CDR3 here is CASRGTQFGGGYTF. Here the CDR3 DNA reads TGTGCCAGCAGGGGTACACAGTTCGGCGGTGGCTACACCTTC.

V usage is TRBV7-8 and J usage is TRBJ2-7; D is undetermined. Germline V lookup: CDR1 SGHVS, CDR2 FQNEAQ. The CDR3 runs 13 residues. Trimming removed 1 base from V and 4 bases from J, with 8 bases in between. The CDR3 coding sequence is TGTGCCAGCAGCTTAGAATATCGTTACGAGCAGTACTTC. Translating gives CASSLEYRYEQYF.

This chain connects TRBV6-6 to TRBJ2-7; TRBD1 aligns across 7 bases. The CDR3 extends over 15 amino acids. V was pared by 4 bases and J by 2 bases, with 8 bases of the junction left unmatched. In germline, CDR1 is MNHNY, CDR2 SVGAGI (reference sequence). The CDR3 region has the DNA TGTGCCAGCAGTTCCCCCGGGACAGACCCCTACGAGCAGTACTTC. It codes for CASSSPGTDPYEQYF.

The chain uses TRBV5-6 and TRBJ1-2; D perhaps matches TRBD1 (6 bases). The CDR3 spans 13 residues. With 2 bases removed from V and 4 bases from J, the gap between germline ends came to 9 bases. The germline gives CDR1 SGHDT, CDR2 YYEEEE. The chain's CDR3 is CASSLQGGYGYTF. CDR3 nucleotides: TGTGCCAGCAGCTTACAGGGCGGCTATGGCTACACCTTC.

The gene calls are TRBV7-6 and TRBJ1-2; weak D call: TRBD1 (5 bases). The CDR3 is made up of 13 amino acids. In germline, CDR1 is SGHVS, CDR2 FNYEAQ. V lost 1 base, J lost 8 bases, and 11 bases lay in between. CDR3 in amino acids: CASSLGAGSGYTF. The CDR3 DNA is TGTGCCAGCAGCTTAGGGGCAGGGAGCGGCTACACCTTC.

The chain couples TRBV2 to TRBJ2-5, with TRBD2 matching over 7 bases. The germline gives CDR1 SNHLY, CDR2 FYNNEI. CDR3 length: 15 residues. Trimming took 7 bases from V and 4 from J; bases not matched to a gene: 12. CDR3 loop: CASTTSEEGGETQYF. CDR3 DNA: TGTGCCAGCACTACTAGCGAAGAAGGCGGAGAGACCCAGTACTTC.

J is TRBJ1-2 and V is TRBV2; the D gene is possibly TRBD1 (6 bases). The germline CDR1 and CDR2 sequences are SNHLY and FYNNEI. The CDR3 is made up of 15 amino acids. V lost 3 bases, J lost 2 bases, and 13 bases lay in between. CDR3 bases: TGTGCCAGCAGTGATGCAGGGGCGAAGAACTATGGCTACACCTTC. This translates into CASSDAGAKNYGYTF.

V is TRBV29-1 and J is TRBJ2-3; TRBD2 matches at 9 bases. CDR3 length: 15 residues. The germline V gene has CDR1 SQVTM and CDR2 ANQGSEA. Germline trimming cut 6 bases from V and 2 bases from J; bases unmatched to any gene: 9. This chain's CDR3 is CSVDVGLANTDTQYF. The CDR3 nucleotides read TGCAGCGTAGACGTAGGACTAGCGAACACAGATACGCAGTATTTT.

The chain uses TRBV19 and TRBJ1-2; tentatively, D is TRBD1 (6 bases). Germline V gene lookup returns CDR1 LNHDA and CDR2 SQIVND (reference sequence). Trimming pared 3 bases from V and 2 bases from J, leaving 10 bases between. This CDR3 spans 14 amino acids. CDR3 region: CASSIVQGNYGYTF. The CDR3 coding sequence is TGTGCCAGTAGTATCGTTCAGGGGAACTATGGCTACACCTTC.